This T cell receptor (beta chain) was captured in a study of T-cell memory formation after mild COVID-19. Germline-derived CDR1 and CDR2 are KGHSH and LQKENI. The ends lost 3 bases at V and 10 bases at J; junction bases unmatched: 5. The CDR3 has 13 residues. Constant-segment primers were used for 5'RACE, and the resulting TCR alpha and TCR beta cDNA libraries carried sample barcodes and UMIs. TCRdb processed the 5' RACE reads anew with MiXCR; each CDR3 protein has one entry. The sample gives 140,000 or so distinct CDR3 sequences, approximately 5.7% of which show up once; about 1.9% is in the top ten. Study-wide results and caveats: The pre-infection memory compartment contained some responding clones, suggesting cross-reactive memory joined.

As to this clonotype: Its antigen is unknown. A clone one base away is much larger, so this may be a read error.

The rearrangement uses TRBV18 and TRBJ1-4; TRBD1 agrees at 7 bases. The sequence was collected from an adult woman who had mild COVID-19 (a few samples of this study predate the infection). Cell type and time point are not known. The material sequenced was PBMCs or a T cell subset sorted from them (not recorded which). CDR3 coding DNA: TGTGCCAGCTCACCGACAGGGACGGGAAAACTGTTTTTT. Its translation: CASSPTGTGKLFF.